This T cell receptor beta chain was found in a study of cytotoxic CD8 clonotypes in ibrutinib-treated CLL. As for the study in general: Response sampling took place at median approximately 12 months of treatment, range 6 to 36. Study observations and caveats: Stable or contracted on treatment, public clonotypes were also uncommon.

Here immunoSEQ multiplex PCR was the method, and the copy in TCRdb shows in-frame clones only, minus some. The repertoire includes over 130,000 clones, more than 75% of them detected once, and less than 8.5% sits in the top ten. This clone was detected once. What it binds is not known. Trimming removed 5 bases from V and 3 bases from J; junction bases left unmatched: 9. The germline CDR1 and CDR2 sequences are SGHTS and YDEGEE. The CDR3 has 15 residues. The specimen comprised PBMCs, sampled after 36 months of ibrutinib treatment. This sequence originates from a human donor with chronic lymphocytic leukemia. The chain employs TRBV5-8 and TRBJ2-7; 9 bases match TRBD2. The CDR3 DNA sequence: TGTGCCAGCAGACCCAGGGGTAGCGGGGGCTACGAGCAGTACTTC. Its translation is CASRPRGSGGYEQYF.